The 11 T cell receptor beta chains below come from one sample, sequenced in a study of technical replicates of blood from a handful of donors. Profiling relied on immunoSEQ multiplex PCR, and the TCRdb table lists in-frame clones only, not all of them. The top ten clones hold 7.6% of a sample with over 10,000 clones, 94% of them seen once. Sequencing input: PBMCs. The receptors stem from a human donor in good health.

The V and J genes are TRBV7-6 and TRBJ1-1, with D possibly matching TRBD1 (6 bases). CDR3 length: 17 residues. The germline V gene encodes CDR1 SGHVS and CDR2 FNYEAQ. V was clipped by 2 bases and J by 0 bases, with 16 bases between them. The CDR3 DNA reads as TGTGCCAGCAGCTTATCTTTCTCCAGGGGCCTGAACACTGAAGCTTTCTTT. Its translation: CASSLSFSRGLNTEAFF.

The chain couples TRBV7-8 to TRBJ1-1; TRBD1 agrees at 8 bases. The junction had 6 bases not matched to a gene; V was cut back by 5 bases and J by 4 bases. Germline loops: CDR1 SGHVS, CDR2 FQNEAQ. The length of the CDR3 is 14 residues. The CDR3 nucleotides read TGTGCCAGCAGCCAACAGGGGGGGGTCACTGAAGCTTTCTTT. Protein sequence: CASSQQGGVTEAFF.

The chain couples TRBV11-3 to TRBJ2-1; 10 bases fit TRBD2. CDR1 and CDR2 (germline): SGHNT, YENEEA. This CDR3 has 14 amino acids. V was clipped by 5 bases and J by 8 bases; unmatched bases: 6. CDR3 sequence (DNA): TGTGCCAGCAGCCGGGGACTAGCGTCCGATGAGCAGTTCTTC. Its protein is CASSRGLASDEQFF. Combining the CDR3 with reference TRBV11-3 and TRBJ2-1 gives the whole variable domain EAGVVQSPRYKIIEKKQPVAFWCNPISGHNTLYWYLQNLGQGPELLIRYENEEAVDDSQLPKDRFSAERLKGVDSTLKIQPAELGDSAVYLCASSRGLASDEQFFGPGTRLTVL.

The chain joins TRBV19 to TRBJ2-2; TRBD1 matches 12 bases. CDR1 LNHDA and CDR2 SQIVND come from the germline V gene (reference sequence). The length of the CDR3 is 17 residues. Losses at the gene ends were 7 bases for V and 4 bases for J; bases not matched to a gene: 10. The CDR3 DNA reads TGTGCCAGTACCGCGGGACAGGGGGCTTCGGGCACCGGGGAGCTGTTTTTT. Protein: CASTAGQGASGTGELFF.

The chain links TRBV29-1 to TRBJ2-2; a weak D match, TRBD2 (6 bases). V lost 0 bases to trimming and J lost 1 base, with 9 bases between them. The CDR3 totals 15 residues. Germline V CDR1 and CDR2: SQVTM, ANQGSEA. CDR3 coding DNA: TGCAGCGTTGAAGATGGGGGGTTGAACACCGGGGAGCTGTTTTTT. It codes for CSVEDGGLNTGELFF.

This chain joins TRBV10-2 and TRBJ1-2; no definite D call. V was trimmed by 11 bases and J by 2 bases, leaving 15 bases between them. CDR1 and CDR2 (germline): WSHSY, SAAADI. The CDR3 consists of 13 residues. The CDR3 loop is CAPSGEPNYGYTF. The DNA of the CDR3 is TGCGCCCCCTCGGGTGAGCCCAACTATGGCTACACCTTC.

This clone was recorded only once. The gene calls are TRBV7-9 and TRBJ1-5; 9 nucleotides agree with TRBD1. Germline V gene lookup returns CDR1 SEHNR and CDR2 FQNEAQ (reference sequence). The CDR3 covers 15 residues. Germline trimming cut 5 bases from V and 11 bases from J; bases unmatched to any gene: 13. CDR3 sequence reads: CASSPLGQGSLAQHF. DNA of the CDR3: TGTGCCAGCAGCCCCCTAGGACAGGGGTCCCTGGCCCAGCATTTT.

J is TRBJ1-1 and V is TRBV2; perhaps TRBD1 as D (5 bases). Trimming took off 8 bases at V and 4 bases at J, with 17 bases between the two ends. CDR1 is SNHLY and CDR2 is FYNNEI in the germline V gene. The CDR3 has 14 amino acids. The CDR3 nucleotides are TGTGCCAGCTCGCTCGGGGGTTTGAGCACTGAAGCTTTCTTT. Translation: CASSLGGLSTEAFF.

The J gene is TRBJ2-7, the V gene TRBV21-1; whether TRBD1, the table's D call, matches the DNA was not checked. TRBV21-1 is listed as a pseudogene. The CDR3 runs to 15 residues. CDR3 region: CASSSPRSSQGKQYF. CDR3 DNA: TGTGCCAGCAGCTCCCCCCGATCTAGTCAGGGGAAGCAGTACTTC.

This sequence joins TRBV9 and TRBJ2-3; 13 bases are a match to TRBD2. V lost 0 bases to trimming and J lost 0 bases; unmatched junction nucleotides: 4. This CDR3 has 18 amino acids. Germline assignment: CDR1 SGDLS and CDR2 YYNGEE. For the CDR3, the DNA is TGTGCCAGCAGCGTAGCACGACTAGCGGGAGGCAGCACAGATACGCAGTATTTT. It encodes CASSVARLAGGSTDTQYF. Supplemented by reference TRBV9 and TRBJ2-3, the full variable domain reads DSGVTQTPKHLITATGQRVTLRCSPRSGDLSVYWYQQSLDQGLQFLIQYYNGEERAKGNILERFSAQQFPDLHSELNLSSLELGDSALYFCASSVARLAGGSTDTQYFGPGTRLTVL.

The CDR3 protein is CASSEYGGQDTEAFF. Written as DNA, the CDR3 is TGTGCCAGCAGTGAATATGGAGGGCAGGACACTGAAGCTTTCTTT. The chain is built from TRBV25-1 and TRBJ1-1; D is ambiguous. Germline lookup yields CDR1 MGHDK and CDR2 SYGVNS. CDR3 length: 15 residues. V dropped 0 bases and J dropped 3 bases, with 11 bases sitting between them.